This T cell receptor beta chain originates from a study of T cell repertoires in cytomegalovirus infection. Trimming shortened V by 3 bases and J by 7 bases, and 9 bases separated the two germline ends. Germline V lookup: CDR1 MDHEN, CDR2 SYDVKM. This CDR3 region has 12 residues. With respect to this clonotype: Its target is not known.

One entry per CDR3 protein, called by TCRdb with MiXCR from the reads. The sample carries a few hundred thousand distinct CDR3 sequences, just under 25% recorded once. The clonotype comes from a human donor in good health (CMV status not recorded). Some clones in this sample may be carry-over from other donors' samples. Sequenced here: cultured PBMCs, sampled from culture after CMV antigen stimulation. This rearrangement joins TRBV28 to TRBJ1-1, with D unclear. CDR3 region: CASSLLGFEAFF. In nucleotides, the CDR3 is TGTGCCAGCAGTTTGCTAGGATTTGAAGCTTTCTTT.